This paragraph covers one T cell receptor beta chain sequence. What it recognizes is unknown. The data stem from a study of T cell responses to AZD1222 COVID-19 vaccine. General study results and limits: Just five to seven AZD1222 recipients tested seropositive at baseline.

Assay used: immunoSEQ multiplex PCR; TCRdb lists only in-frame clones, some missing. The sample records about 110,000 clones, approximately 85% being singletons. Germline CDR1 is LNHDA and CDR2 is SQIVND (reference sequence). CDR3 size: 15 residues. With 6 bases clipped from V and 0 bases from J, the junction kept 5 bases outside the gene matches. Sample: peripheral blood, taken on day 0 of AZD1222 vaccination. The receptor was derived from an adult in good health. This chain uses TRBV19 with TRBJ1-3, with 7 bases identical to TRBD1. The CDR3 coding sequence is TGTGCCAGTAGCTCCCGGGACAGCTCTGGAAACACCATATATTTT. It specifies CASSSRDSSGNTIYF.